This T cell receptor (beta chain) was found in a study of vaccination and CD4 T cells after COVID-19. Turning to the study itself: Overlapping spike peptides of SARS-CoV-2, HCoV-NL63, HCoV-OC43 and HCoV-229E stimulated the cells. Cultures serving as controls received a peptide pool (CEFX or HIV-1 Nef) or no peptide.

Per germline, CDR1 LNHNV and CDR2 YYDKDF (reference sequence). The CDR3 length is 15 residues. The V and J ends lost 0 bases and 2 bases respectively, with 10 bases between them. An Oncomine TCR Beta short-read assay was used to sequence the DNA from cultured CD4+ T cells. Genomic DNA from cultured CD4+ T cells was extracted. TCRdb fed the PCR reads into MiXCR, producing one record per CDR3 protein. Found here are roughly 12,000 distinct CDR3 sequences, less than 60% of them singletons; the top ten hold 21%. Details on this clonotype: Antigen specificity is unknown.

Treatment: 10-day PBMC culture with coronavirus spike peptide pools or control peptides (ViraFEST assay). Each well held 2 million to 2.5 million PBMCs in IL-2 (10 IU/ml) medium with roughly 9.7 ug/ml peptide pools. This sequence was found in a human donor who had recovered from COVID-19. What was sequenced was CD4+ T cells from blood, cultured in vitro. The gene calls are TRBV15 and TRBJ1-2; D perhaps matches TRBD1 (5 bases). CDR3 protein: CATSRETGTNYGYTF. DNA of the CDR3: TGTGCCACCAGCAGAGAGACCGGGACGAACTATGGCTACACCTTC.